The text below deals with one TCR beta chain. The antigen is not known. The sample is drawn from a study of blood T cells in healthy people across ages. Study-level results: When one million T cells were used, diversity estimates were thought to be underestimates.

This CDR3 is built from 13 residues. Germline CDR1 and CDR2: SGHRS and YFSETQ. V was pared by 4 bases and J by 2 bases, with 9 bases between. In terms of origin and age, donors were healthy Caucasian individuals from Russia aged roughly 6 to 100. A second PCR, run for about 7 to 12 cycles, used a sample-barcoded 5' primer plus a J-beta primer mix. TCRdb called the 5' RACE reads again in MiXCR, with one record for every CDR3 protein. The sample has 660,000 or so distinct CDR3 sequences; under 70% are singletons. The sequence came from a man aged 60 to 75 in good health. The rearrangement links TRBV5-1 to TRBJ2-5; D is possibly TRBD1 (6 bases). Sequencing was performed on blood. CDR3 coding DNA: TGCGCCAGCAGCGACAGGCAACAAGAGACCCAGTACTTC. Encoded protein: CASSDRQQETQYF.